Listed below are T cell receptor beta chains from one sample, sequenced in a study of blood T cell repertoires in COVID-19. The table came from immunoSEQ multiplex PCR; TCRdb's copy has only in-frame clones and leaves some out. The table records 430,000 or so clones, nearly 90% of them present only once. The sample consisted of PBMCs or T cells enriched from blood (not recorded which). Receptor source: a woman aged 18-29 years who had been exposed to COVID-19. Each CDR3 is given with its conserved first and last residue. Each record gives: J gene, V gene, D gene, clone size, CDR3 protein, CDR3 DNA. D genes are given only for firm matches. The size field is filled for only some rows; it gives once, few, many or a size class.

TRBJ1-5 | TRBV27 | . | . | CASSSLRAGPNQPQHF | TGTGCCAGCAGTTCCCTTCGCGCAGGTCCCAATCAGCCCCAGCATTTT
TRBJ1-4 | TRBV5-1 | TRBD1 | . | CASSRDRVSEKLFF | TGCGCCAGCAGCAGGGACAGGGTCAGTGAAAAACTGTTTTTT
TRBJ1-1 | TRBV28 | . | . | CASSLYGSEAFF | TGTGCCAGCAGCCTATACGGTTCTGAAGCTTTCTTT
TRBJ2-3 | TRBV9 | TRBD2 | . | CASSARSGGGTDTQYF | TGTGCCAGCAGCGCCCGGAGCGGGGGGGGTACAGATACGCAGTATTTT
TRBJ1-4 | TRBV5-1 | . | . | CASSFAPRHDEKLFF | TGCGCCAGCAGCTTCGCCCCCCGACACGATGAAAAACTGTTTTTT
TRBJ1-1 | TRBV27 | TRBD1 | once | CASSLRYQGAGTEALF | TGTGCCAGCAGTTTAAGATACCAGGGGGCAGGTACTGAAGCTCTCTTT
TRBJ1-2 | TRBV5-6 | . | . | CASSLVVQFRGYTF | TGTGCCAGCAGCTTGGTTGTACAGTTTCGCGGCTACACCTTC
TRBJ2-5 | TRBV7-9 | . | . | CASRQGIQETQYF | TGTGCCAGCAGACAGGGCATACAAGAGACCCAGTACTTC
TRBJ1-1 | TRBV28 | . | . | CASRPLGGVENTEAFF | TGTGCCAGCAGACCCCTGGGGGGGGTGGAGAACACTGAAGCTTTCTTT
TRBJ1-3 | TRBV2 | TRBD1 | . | CASSDGTGGRNTIYF | TGTGCCAGCAGTGACGGGACAGGGGGCAGGAACACCATATATTTT
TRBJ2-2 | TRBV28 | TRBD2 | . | CASSLSTPLGSGGASSTGELFF | TGTGCCAGCAGTTTATCCACCCCCTTGGGTAGCGGGGGGGCCTCGAGCACCGGGGAGCTGTTTTTT
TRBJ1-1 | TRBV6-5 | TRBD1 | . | CASRRQGMNTEAFF | TGTGCCAGCAGACGACAGGGAATGAACACTGAAGCTTTCTTT
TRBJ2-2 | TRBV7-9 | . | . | CASSLDRTGELFF | TGTGCCAGCAGTCTAGACAGGACCGGGGAGCTGTTTTTT
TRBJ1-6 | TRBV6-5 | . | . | CASSYSVHAGNSPLHF | TGTGCCAGCAGTTACTCGGTTCATGCAGGGAACTCACCCCTCCACTTT
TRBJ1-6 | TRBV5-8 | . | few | CATRQEATNSPLHF | TGTGCCACCCGACAGGAGGCGACGAATTCACCCCTCCACTTT
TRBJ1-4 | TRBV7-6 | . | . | CASSLAPGGANEKLFF | TGTGCCAGCAGCTTAGCGCCCGGGGGTGCTAATGAAAAACTGTTTTTT
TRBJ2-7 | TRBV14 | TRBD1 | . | CASSQIGGGEQYF | TGTGCCAGCAGCCAAATAGGGGGCGGCGAGCAGTACTTC
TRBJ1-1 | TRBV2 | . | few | CASQGTGRENTEAFF | TGTGCCAGCCAGGGGACCGGCCGGGAGAACACTGAAGCTTTCTTT
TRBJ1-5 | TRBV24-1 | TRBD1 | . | CATSDLPDRVSNQPQHF | TGTGCCACCAGTGACCTTCCTGACAGGGTCAGCAATCAGCCCCAGCATTTT
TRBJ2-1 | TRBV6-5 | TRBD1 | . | CARRTGTGGNEQFF | TGTGCCAGGAGAACCGGGACAGGGGGCAATGAGCAGTTCTTC
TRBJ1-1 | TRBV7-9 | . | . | CASSTEMNTEAFF | TGTGCCAGCAGTACAGAAATGAACACTGAAGCTTTCTTT
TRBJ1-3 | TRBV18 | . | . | CASSRVGTNLSGNTIYF | TGTGCCAGCTCACGTGTCGGGACTAATCTCTCTGGAAACACCATATATTTT
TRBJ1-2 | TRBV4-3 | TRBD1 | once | CASSQDPGQGPGYGYTF | TGCGCCAGCAGCCAAGATCCCGGACAGGGACCTGGTTATGGCTACACCTTC
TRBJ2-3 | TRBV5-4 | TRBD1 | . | CASSLPGQGLDTQYF | TGTGCCAGCAGCTTGCCGGGACAGGGGTTAGATACGCAGTATTTT
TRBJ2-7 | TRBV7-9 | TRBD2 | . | CASSSIREGRYEQYF | TGTGCCAGCAGCTCGATACGGGAGGGCCGGTACGAGCAGTACTTC
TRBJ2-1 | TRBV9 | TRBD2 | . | CASSVSLRERPHEQFF | TGTGCCAGCAGCGTAAGCCTGCGGGAGAGGCCCCATGAGCAGTTCTTC
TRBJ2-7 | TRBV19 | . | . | CASSVSSGTYEQYF | TGTGCCAGTAGCGTAAGCTCAGGGACCTACGAGCAGTACTTC
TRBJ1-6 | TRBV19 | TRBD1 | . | CASSIYGTGAPLHF | TGTGCCAGTAGCATCTACGGGACAGGCGCACCCCTCCACTTT
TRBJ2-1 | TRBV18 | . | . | CASSPTTIVASYNEQFF | TGTGCCAGCTCACCTACCACTATAGTAGCGTCCTACAATGAGCAGTTCTTC
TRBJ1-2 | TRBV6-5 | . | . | CASSSGAYGYTF | TGTGCCAGCAGTTCAGGGGCCTATGGCTACACCTTC
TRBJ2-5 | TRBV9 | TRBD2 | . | CASSVGLAGIQETQYF | TGTGCCAGCAGCGTAGGGTTAGCGGGGATCCAAGAGACCCAGTACTTC
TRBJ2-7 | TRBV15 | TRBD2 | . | CATSMGLAGPYEQYF | TGTGCCACCAGCATGGGACTAGCGGGACCCTACGAGCAGTACTTC
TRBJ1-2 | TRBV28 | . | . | CASSSQGNGNYGYTF | TGTGCCAGCAGTTCCCAGGGGAACGGGAACTATGGCTACACCTTC
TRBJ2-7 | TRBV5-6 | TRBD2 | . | CASSWVGGFDDEQYF | TGTGCCAGCAGCTGGGTGGGAGGGTTCGACGACGAGCAGTACTTC
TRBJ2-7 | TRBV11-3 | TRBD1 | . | CASSSGTGSYEQYF | TGTGCCAGCAGCTCCGGGACAGGAAGCTACGAGCAGTACTTC
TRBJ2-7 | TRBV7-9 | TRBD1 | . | CASSLDRGSGEQYF | TGTGCCAGCAGCTTAGACAGGGGATCGGGAGAGCAGTACTTC
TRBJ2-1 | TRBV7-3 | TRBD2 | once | CASSYSGGAYNEQFF | TGTGCCAGCAGTTATAGCGGGGGGGCCTACAATGAGCAGTTCTTC
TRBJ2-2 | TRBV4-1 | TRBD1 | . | CASSQPGTGDRELFF | TGCGCCAGCAGCCAACCAGGGACAGGGGACAGGGAGCTGTTTTTT
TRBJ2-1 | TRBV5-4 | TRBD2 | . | CASTEGTSGSLRNEQFF | TGTGCCAGCACCGAGGGGACTAGCGGGAGTTTGCGCAATGAGCAGTTCTTC
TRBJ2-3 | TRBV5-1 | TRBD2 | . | CASSHLRGGSTDTQYF | TGCGCCAGCAGCCATCTCCGGGGGGGAAGCACAGATACGCAGTATTTT
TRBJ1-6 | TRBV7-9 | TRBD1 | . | CASSQGQGFYNSPLHF | TGTGCCAGCAGTCAGGGACAGGGTTTCTATAATTCACCCCTCCACTTT
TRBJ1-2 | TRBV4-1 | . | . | CASSQDGVPTGYTF | TGCGCCAGCAGCCAAGATGGAGTCCCTACTGGCTACACCTTC
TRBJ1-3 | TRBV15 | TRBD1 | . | CATRGQDSGNTIYF | TGTGCCACCCGGGGACAGGACTCTGGAAACACCATATATTTT
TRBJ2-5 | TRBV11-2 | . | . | CASSSSGLQETQYF | TGTGCCAGCAGCTCCAGCGGGCTGCAAGAGACCCAGTACTTC
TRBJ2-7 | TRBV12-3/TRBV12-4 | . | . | CASSSDSYEQYF | TGTGCCAGCAGTTCGGACAGCTACGAGCAGTACTTC
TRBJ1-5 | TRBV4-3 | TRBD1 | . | CASSQDRGPSNQPQHF | TGCGCCAGCAGCCAGGACAGGGGGCCAAGCAATCAGCCCCAGCATTTT
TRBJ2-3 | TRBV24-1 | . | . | CATSGSGPKISTDTQYF | TGTGCCACCAGTGGTTCAGGCCCGAAAATTAGCACAGATACGCAGTATTTT
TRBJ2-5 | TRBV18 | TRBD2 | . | CASSPPGAGRGETQYF | TGTGCCAGCTCACCACCGGGAGCGGGGAGAGGGGAGACCCAGTACTTC
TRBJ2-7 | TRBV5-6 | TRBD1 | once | CASSPLRDRRSYEQYF | TGTGCCAGCAGCCCCCTCCGGGACAGGCGATCCTACGAGCAGTACTTC